The entry that follows covers one T cell receptor (beta chain) sequence. TCRdb keeps only in-frame clones here, not all; method: immunoSEQ multiplex PCR. The sample records about 710,000 clones, around 87% being singletons. The source of the sample is a study of shared T cell receptors in the human thymus. These records were also assigned to another study, of human thymus T cells. Turning to that study: Samples came from healthy Finnish infants during open corrective cardiac surgery. Related work showed strongly overlapping thymic repertoires across unrelated individuals.

The TCR comes from a boy in the first two years of life with a congenital heart defect. Sequenced input: thymocytes.

The CDR3 sequence: CASNSPMNTEAFF. The CDR3 coding sequence is TGTGCCTCCAACTCCCCCATGAACACTGAAGCTTTCTTT. The V gene is TRBV30, the J gene TRBJ1-1; no clear D gene. Germline V gene lookup returns CDR1 GTSNPN and CDR2 SVGIG (reference sequence). The ends were cut back, 7 bases at V and 0 bases at J, with 12 bases in the middle. The CDR3 runs to 13 residues. The full variable domain, in which reference TRBV30 and TRBJ1-1 provide the parts outside the CDR3, is SQTIHQWPATLVQPVGSPLSLECTVEGTSNPNLYWYRQAAGRGLQLLFYSVGIGQISSEVPQNLSASRPQDRQFILSSKKLLLSDSGFYLCASNSPMNTEAFFGQGTRLTVV.